The next 23 T cell receptor beta chains were all read from a single sample in a study of radiation and T cells in renal cell carcinoma. Generated by immunoSEQ multiplex PCR, the TCRdb table keeps only in-frame clones and is missing some. The table has approximately 15,000 clones, about 64% seen once. Treatment denoted: 15 Gy SBRT to primary tumor, nephrectomy 4 weeks later. The sample here was tumor tissue, taken from a patient whose treatment included radiotherapy and nephrectomy. The receptors originated from a woman aged 70-85 years with renal cell carcinoma.

The V and J genes are TRBV5-1 and TRBJ2-1; TRBD2 aligns across 10 bases. Germline V gene data show CDR1 as SGHRS and CDR2 as YFSETQ. This CDR3 spans 15 amino acids. The J segment lost 4 bases and the V segment lost 9 bases, leaving 10 bases of the junction unmatched. DNA of the CDR3: TGCGCCACCGCCCGGACTAGCGGAGGGTACAATGAGCAGTTCTTC. Translation gives CATARTSGGYNEQFF.

The chain combines TRBV4-2 with TRBJ2-7; D assignment may be TRBD1 or TRBD2 (6 bases each). The CDR3 spans 14 residues. Germline CDR1 LGHNA, CDR2 YNFKEQ. The V end lost 3 bases, the J end lost 5 bases, and 14 bases lay between the germline ends. The CDR3 loop is CASSQRPGGHEQYF. CDR3 coding DNA: TGTGCCAGCAGCCAGCGCCCCGGGGGCCACGAGCAGTACTTC.

The rearrangement uses TRBV6-1 and TRBJ2-3, with D unclear. The CDR3 is 13 amino acids. CDR1 and CDR2 (germline): MNHNS, SASEGT. V dropped 5 bases and J dropped 3 bases, with 9 bases sitting between them. Written as DNA, the CDR3 is TGTGCCAGCAGTCTTTCCGGGACAGATACGCAGTATTTT. This translates into CASSLSGTDTQYF.

V gene TRBV7-2 combines with J gene TRBJ2-3; 9 bases line up with TRBD2. The CDR3 is 15 residues long. J lost 7 bases, V lost 5 bases, and 10 bases had no gene match. CDR1 SGHTA and CDR2 FQGNSA come from the germline V gene. The CDR3 region is CASSPGGTSRNTQYF. In DNA, the CDR3 is TGTGCCAGCAGCCCAGGCGGGACTAGCAGAAATACGCAGTATTTT.

This clone was recorded once. The V gene is TRBV2, the J gene TRBJ1-1, with D hard to call. This CDR3 is 12 amino acids long. Germline lookup yields CDR1 SNHLY and CDR2 FYNNEI. V was cut by 4 bases and J by 4 bases, with 7 bases left in between. This CDR3 reads CASSVYLTEAFF. The CDR3, as DNA: TGTGCCAGCAGTGTTTACCTCACTGAAGCTTTCTTT.

The V and J genes are TRBV18 and TRBJ2-5; D uncertain. V lost 3 bases and J 0 bases, leaving 11 bases between the germline ends. Per germline, CDR1 KGHSH and CDR2 LQKENI. This CDR3 is 15 amino acids long. This CDR3 reads CASSPRRGNQETQYF. DNA for the CDR3: TGTGCCAGCTCACCTCGGAGAGGTAACCAAGAGACCCAGTACTTC.

The chain combines TRBV21-1 with TRBJ2-7; TRBD1, the table's D call, was not compared with the DNA. TRBV21-1 is tagged as a pseudogene. This CDR3 contains 14 residues. The CDR3 protein is CASWGGQGTYEQYF. The CDR3 DNA follows: TGTGCCAGCTGGGGGGGACAGGGGACCTACGAGCAGTACTTC.

The DNA for the CDR3 is TGTGCCAGCTCACCGCTAATGGGACAGGGGGACGGTGGCTACACCTTC. As protein: CASSPLMGQGDGGYTF. The chain has TRBV18 and TRBJ1-2; 11 bases line up with TRBD1. The V gene's germline CDR1 is KGHSH and CDR2 LQKENI. V was clipped by 3 bases and J by 7 bases; unmatched bases: 10. CDR3 size: 16 residues.

About this clone: This sample includes further DNA sequences coding for the same CDR3. The V and J genes are TRBV9 and TRBJ2-5; tentatively, D is TRBD1 (6 bases). Per the germline V gene, CDR1 is SGDLS and CDR2 is YYNGEE. V was trimmed by 3 bases and J by 2 bases, leaving 14 bases between them. CDR3 size: 15 residues. CDR3: CASSAQGSGQETQYF. CDR3 bases: TGTGCCAGCAGCGCACAGGGTTCTGGACAAGAGACCCAGTACTTC.

This chain connects TRBV27 to TRBJ2-5; D may match TRBD1 or TRBD2 (5 bases each). Trimming removed 4 bases from V and 4 bases from J, with 13 bases in between. This CDR3 has 14 residues. Germline V gives CDR1 MNHEY, CDR2 SMNVEV (reference sequence). Written as DNA, the CDR3 is TGTGCCAGCAGTTACGGGGCTTTATCAGAGACCCAGTACTTC. This translates into CASSYGALSETQYF.

This chain connects TRBV5-1 to TRBJ1-2; 7 bases are shared with TRBD1. The CDR3 has 16 residues. Per the germline V gene, CDR1 is SGHRS and CDR2 is YFSETQ. The V gene end was trimmed by 5 bases and the J gene end by 2 bases; junction bases not matched to a gene: 12. CDR3 protein: CASRNTAGTVNYGYTF. CDR3 sequence (DNA): TGCGCCAGCAGAAATACTGCCGGGACAGTCAACTATGGCTACACCTTC. Full variable domain (outside the CDR3, taken from reference TRBV5-1 and TRBJ1-2): KAGVTQTPRYLIKTRGQQVTLSCSPISGHRSVSWYQQTPGQGLQFLFEYFSETQRNKGNFPGRFSGRQFSNSRSEMNVSTLELGDSALYLCASRNTAGTVNYGYTFGSGTRLTVV.

The CDR3 region has the DNA TGTGCCAGCAGCTTGTCGGGACAGATTACCGCTATGGATGGCTACACCTTC. Amino acids: CASSLSGQITAMDGYTF. The V call is TRBV5-6, the J call TRBJ1-2; 7 nucleotides line up with TRBD1. Germline CDR1 and CDR2: SGHDT and YYEEEE. The CDR3 totals 17 residues. V was clipped by 1 base and J by 6 bases; unmatched bases: 15. Complete variable domain (other parts from reference TRBV5-6 and TRBJ1-2): DAGVTQSPTHLIKTRGQQVTLRCSPKSGHDTVSWYQQALGQGPQFIFQYYEEEERQRGNFPDRFSGHQFPNYSSELNVNALLLGDSALYLCASSLSGQITAMDGYTFGSGTRLTVV.

This clone was seen only once. The chain couples TRBV7-2 to TRBJ2-7, with D hard to call. The V and J ends lost 5 bases and 3 bases respectively, with 14 bases between them. Germline V gene data show CDR1 as SGHTA and CDR2 as FQGNSA. This CDR3 comprises 14 residues. This chain's CDR3 is CASSLGLRYYEQYF. The CDR3 DNA follows: TGTGCCAGCAGCCTGGGTTTGAGATACTACGAGCAGTACTTC.

This clone was seen more than once but under ten times. This chain uses TRBV2 with TRBJ2-6; D is undetermined. CDR1 SNHLY and CDR2 FYNNEI come from the germline V gene. V lost 4 bases and J 1 base, leaving 2 bases between the germline ends. The CDR3 spans 13 residues. CDR3 sequence: CASSVSGANVLTF. The CDR3 bases are TGTGCCAGCAGTGTTTCTGGGGCCAACGTCCTGACTTTC. The entire variable domain, with the rest obtained from reference TRBV2 and TRBJ2-6, is as follows: EPEVTQTPSHQVTQMGQEVILRCVPISNHLYFYWYRQILGQKVEFLVSFYNNEISEKSEIFDDQFSVERPDGSNFTLKIRSTKLEDSAMYFCASSVSGANVLTFGAGSRLTVL.

CDR3 region: CASSLGQGDQPQHF. The CDR3 coding sequence is TGTGCCAGCAGCTTAGGACAGGGGGACCAGCCCCAGCATTTT. V is TRBV7-9 and J is TRBJ1-5; the match to TRBD1 covers 9 bases. Germline-derived CDR1 and CDR2 are SEHNR and FQNEAQ (reference sequence). Trimming took 1 base from V and 7 from J; bases not matched to a gene: 2. This CDR3 region has 14 residues.

This chain links TRBV12-5 with TRBJ1-3; the D is unclear. This CDR3 comprises 13 residues. Between the trimmed V and J ends, which lost 7 bases and 2 bases, there was a span of 9 bases. Germline CDR1 reads LGHNT; CDR2 reads FRNRAP. CDR3 DNA: TGTGCTAGTGCGCGGGAGCCTGGAAACACCATATATTTT. This sequence encodes CASAREPGNTIYF.

This rearrangement joins TRBV6-1 to TRBJ2-2; 11 bases are shared with TRBD2. Germline assignment: CDR1 MNHNS and CDR2 SASEGT. Trimming at V came to 8 bases and at J to 7 bases, leaving 3 bases not matched to a gene. The CDR3 has 13 amino acids. The CDR3, as DNA: TGTGCCAGCCAGCTAGCGGGGGGCGGGGAGCTGTTTTTT. Residues: CASQLAGGGELFF.

This clone came up once. This chain joins TRBV10-3 and TRBJ1-2; D ambiguous. V dropped 1 base and J dropped 0 bases, with 9 bases sitting between them. The CDR3 length is 15 residues. Germline-derived CDR1 and CDR2 are ENHRY and SYGVKD. The CDR3 spells CAISELETTNYGYTF. The CDR3, as DNA: TGTGCCATCAGTGAGTTGGAGACAACTAACTATGGCTACACCTTC.

CDR3 sequence reads: CASSTLRYGYTF. CDR3 coding DNA: TGTGCCAGCAGTACGCTACGATATGGCTACACCTTC. This chain links TRBV28 with TRBJ1-2; unclear D gene. CDR1 and CDR2 (germline): MDHEN, SYDVKM. CDR3 length: 12 amino acids. V was trimmed by 5 bases and J by 5 bases, leaving 9 bases between them.

This chain links TRBV19 with TRBJ2-3, with D unclear. V dropped 5 bases and J dropped 6 bases, with 18 bases sitting between them. CDR1 and CDR2 (germline): LNHDA, SQIVND (reference sequence). The CDR3 sequence is 15 residues long. The CDR3 is CASSRSAHLGDTQYF. The CDR3 nucleotides are TGTGCCAGTAGTCGGAGTGCGCACCTGGGGGATACGCAGTATTTT.

The chain combines TRBV7-2 with TRBJ1-6; D not resolved. Germline V gene lookup returns CDR1 SGHTA and CDR2 FQGNSA. The CDR3 totals 13 residues. V lost 1 base, J lost 6 bases, and 4 bases lay in between. CDR3 amino acids: CASSLEGNSPLHF. Written as DNA, the CDR3 is TGTGCCAGCAGCTTAGAGGGTAATTCACCCCTCCACTTT.

The V gene is TRBV5-1, the J gene TRBJ2-7; 13 nucleotides line up with TRBD2. CDR3 size: 16 residues. V trimming: 4 bases; J trimming: 0 bases; junction bases outside the gene matches: 4. Per germline, CDR1 SGHRS and CDR2 YFSETQ. This CDR3 is CASSPGTSGTSYEQYF. The CDR3 DNA sequence: TGCGCCAGCAGCCCTGGGACTAGCGGGACCTCCTACGAGCAGTACTTC.

This sequence joins TRBV27 and TRBJ1-1, with D unclear. Trimming took off 5 bases at V and 1 base at J, with 17 bases between the two ends. CDR3 length: 16 amino acids. Per germline, CDR1 MNHEY and CDR2 SMNVEV (reference sequence). CDR3 sequence: CASSPGVRPPNTEAFF. CDR3 in DNA: TGTGCCAGCAGTCCAGGAGTTCGGCCCCCGAACACTGAAGCTTTCTTT.